This T cell receptor beta chain was sequenced during a study of response to subunit inactivated influenza vaccine. Trimming removed 5 bases at V and 4 bases at J, with 20 bases between. The germline CDR1 and CDR2 sequences are SEHNR and FQNEAQ (reference sequence). The CDR3 covers 16 residues. Study-level results: The authors suggested that few new T cells are recruited per seasonal influenza vaccination.

TCRdb called the RT-PCR reads again in MiXCR, with one record for every CDR3 protein. The table has roughly 710,000 distinct CDR3 sequences, about 14% seen once. The table lists this clonotype with a few counts. Its antigen is unidentified. The V call is TRBV7-9, the J call TRBJ2-5; D is tentatively TRBD1 or TRBD2 (6 bases each). This specimen was PBMCs from blood, taken roughly 15 days before vaccination. The TCR originated in a man aged 45 to 65 who received an inactivated influenza vaccine. The CDR3 sequence is CASSHHRERGRETQYF. As DNA, the CDR3 is TGTGCCAGCAGCCACCACAGGGAACGGGGGAGAGAGACCCAGTACTTC. Full variable domain (remainder filled in from reference TRBV7-9 and TRBJ2-5): DTGVSQNPRHKITKRGQNVTFRCDPISEHNRLYWYRQTLGQGPEFLTYFQNEAQLEKSRLLSDRFSAERPKGSFSTLEIQRTEQGDSAMYLCASSHHRERGRETQYFGPGTRLLVL.